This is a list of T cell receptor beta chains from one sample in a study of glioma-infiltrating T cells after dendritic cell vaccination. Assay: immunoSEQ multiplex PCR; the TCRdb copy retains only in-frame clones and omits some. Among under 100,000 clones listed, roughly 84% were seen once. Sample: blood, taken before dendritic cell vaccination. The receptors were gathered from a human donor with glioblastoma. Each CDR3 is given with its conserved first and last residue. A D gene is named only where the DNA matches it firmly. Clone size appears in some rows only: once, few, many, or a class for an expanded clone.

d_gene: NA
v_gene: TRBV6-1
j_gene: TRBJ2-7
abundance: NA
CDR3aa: CASSRPFASAEQYF
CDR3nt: TGTGCCAGCAGTCGGCCCTTTGCTAGCGCCGAGCAGTACTTC

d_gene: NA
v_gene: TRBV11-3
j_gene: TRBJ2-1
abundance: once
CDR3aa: CASTPGQYNEQFF
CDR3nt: TGTGCCAGCACCCCCGGACAATACAATGAGCAGTTCTTC

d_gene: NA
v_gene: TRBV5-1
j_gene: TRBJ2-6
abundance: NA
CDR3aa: CASSPRTSASGANVLTF
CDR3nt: TGCGCCAGCAGCCCTCGGACATCCGCCTCTGGGGCCAACGTCCTGACTTTC

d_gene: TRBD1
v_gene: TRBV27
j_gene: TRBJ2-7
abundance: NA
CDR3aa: CASRLTGSPHEQYF
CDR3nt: TGTGCCAGCAGATTGACAGGGTCGCCCCACGAGCAGTACTTC

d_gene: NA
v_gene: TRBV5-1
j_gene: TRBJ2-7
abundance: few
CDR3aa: CASGGSQGPYEQYF
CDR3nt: TGCGCCAGCGGTGGCTCACAGGGACCCTACGAGCAGTACTTC

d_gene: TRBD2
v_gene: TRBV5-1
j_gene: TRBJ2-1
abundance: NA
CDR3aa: CASSAEGLAASYNEQFF
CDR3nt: TGCGCCAGCAGCGCGGAGGGACTAGCGGCCTCCTACAATGAGCAGTTCTTC

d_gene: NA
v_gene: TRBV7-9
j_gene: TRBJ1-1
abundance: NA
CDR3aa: CASLNFGTEAFF
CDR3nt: TGTGCCAGCCTCAATTTCGGCACTGAAGCTTTCTTT

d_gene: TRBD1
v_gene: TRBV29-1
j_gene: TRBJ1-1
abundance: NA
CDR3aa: CSAQGTVNTEAFF
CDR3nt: TGCAGCGCCCAAGGGACAGTCAACACTGAAGCTTTCTTT

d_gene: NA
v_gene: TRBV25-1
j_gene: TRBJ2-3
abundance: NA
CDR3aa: CASSESSLALTDTQYF
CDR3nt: TGTGCCAGCAGTGAATCCTCGCTAGCGCTCACAGATACGCAGTATTTT

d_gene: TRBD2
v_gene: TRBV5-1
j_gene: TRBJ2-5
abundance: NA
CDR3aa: CASRRGLAPRETQYF
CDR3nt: TGCGCCAGCAGACGTGGACTAGCCCCCAGGGAGACCCAGTACTTC

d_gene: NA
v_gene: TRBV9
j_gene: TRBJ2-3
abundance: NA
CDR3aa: CASSVASTDTQYF
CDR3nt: TGTGCCAGCAGCGTAGCTAGCACAGATACGCAGTATTTT

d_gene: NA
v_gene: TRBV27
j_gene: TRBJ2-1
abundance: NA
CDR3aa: CASSLLSSYNEQFF
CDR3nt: TGTGCCAGCAGTTTGTTGAGCTCCTACAATGAGCAGTTCTTC

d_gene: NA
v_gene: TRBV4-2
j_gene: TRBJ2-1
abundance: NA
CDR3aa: CASSRGDSYNEQFF
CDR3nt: TGTGCCAGCAGCCGGGGGGATTCCTACAATGAGCAGTTCTTC

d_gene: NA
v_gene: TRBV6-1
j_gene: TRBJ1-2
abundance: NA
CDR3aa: CASSELGLLYGYTF
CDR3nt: TGTGCCAGCAGTGAACTGGGCCTTCTCTATGGCTACACCTTC

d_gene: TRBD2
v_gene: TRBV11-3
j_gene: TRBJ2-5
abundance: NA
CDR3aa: CASSLNRGRVIETQYF
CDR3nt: TGTGCCAGCAGCTTAAATAGAGGGAGGGTTATTGAGACCCAGTACTTC

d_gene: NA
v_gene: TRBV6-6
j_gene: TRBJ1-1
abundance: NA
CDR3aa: CASSSGGQNTEAFF
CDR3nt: TGTGCCAGCAGTTCGGGGGGCCAGAACACTGAAGCTTTCTTT

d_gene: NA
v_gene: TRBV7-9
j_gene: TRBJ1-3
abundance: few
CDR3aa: CASSQQWGNTIYF
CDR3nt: TGTGCCAGCAGCCAACAGTGGGGAAACACCATATATTTT

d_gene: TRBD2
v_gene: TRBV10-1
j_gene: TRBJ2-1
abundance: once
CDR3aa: CAIDTSGRANEQFF
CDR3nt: TGCGCCATCGACACTAGCGGGAGGGCCAATGAGCAGTTCTTC

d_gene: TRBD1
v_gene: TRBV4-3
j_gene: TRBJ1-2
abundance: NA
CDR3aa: CASSQTGVGGYTF
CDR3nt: TGCGCCAGCAGCCAGACAGGGGTCGGTGGCTACACCTTC

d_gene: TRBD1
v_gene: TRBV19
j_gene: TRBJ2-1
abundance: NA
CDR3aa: CASSMGRGLNEQFF
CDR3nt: TGTGCCAGTAGTATGGGCAGGGGGCTAAATGAGCAGTTCTTC

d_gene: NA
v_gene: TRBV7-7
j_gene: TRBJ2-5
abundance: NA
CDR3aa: CASSMGSQETQYF
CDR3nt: TGTGCTAGCAGCATGGGCAGCCAAGAGACCCAGTACTTC

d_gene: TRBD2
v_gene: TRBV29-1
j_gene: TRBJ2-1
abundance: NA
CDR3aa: CSVEPGGEQFF
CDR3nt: TGCAGCGTTGAACCGGGGGGTGAGCAGTTCTTC

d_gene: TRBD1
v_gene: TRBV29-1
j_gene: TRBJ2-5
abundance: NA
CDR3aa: CSVGRGLGETQYF
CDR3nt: TGCAGCGTGGGCAGGGGGCTCGGGGAGACCCAGTACTTC

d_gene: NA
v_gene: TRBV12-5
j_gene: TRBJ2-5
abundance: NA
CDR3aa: CASGGSGGGETQYF
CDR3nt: TGTGCTAGTGGTGGCTCCGGGGGTGGAGAGACCCAGTACTTC

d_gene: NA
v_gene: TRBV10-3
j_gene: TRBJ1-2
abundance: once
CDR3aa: CAISEGDISGYTF
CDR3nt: TGTGCCATCAGTGAGGGGGACATCAGCGGCTACACCTTC

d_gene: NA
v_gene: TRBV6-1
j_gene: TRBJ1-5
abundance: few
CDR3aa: CATIQGQPQHF
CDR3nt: TGTGCCACCATACAGGGCCAGCCCCAGCATTTT

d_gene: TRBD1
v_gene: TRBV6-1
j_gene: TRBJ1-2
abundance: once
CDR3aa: CATKGAVAYGYTF
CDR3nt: TGTGCCACCAAGGGGGCAGTTGCGTATGGCTACACCTTC

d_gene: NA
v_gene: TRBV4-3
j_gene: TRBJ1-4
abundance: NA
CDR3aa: CASSQESRPGGKLFF
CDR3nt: TGCGCCAGCAGCCAAGAGTCCCGCCCCGGAGGGAAACTGTTTTTT

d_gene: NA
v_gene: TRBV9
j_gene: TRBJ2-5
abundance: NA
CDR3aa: CASSVQPDSPGTQYF
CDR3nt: TGTGCCAGCAGCGTGCAGCCCGACAGTCCAGGGACCCAGTACTTC

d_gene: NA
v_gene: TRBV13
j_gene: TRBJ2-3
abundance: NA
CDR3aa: CASSPRIRERTDTQYF
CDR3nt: TGTGCCAGCAGCCCGCGCATTCGGGAAAGAACAGATACGCAGTATTTT

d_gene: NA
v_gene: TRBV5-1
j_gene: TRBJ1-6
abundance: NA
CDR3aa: CASSLRGLDSPLHF
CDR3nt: TGCGCCAGCAGCTTGCGGGGGTTGGATTCACCCCTCCACTTT

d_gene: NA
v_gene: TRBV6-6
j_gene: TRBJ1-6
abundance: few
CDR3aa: CASSSSSLSPLHF
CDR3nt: TGTGCCAGCAGTTCCTCGTCTCTTTCACCCCTCCACTTT

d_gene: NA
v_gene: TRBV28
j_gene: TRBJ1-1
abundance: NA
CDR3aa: CASSQSLPGGNTEAFF
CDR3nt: TGTGCCAGCAGTCAATCGCTACCGGGGGGGAACACTGAAGCTTTCTTT

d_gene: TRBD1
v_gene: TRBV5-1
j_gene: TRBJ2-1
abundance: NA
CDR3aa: CASSVDRGEQFF
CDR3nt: TGCGCCAGCAGCGTAGACAGGGGAGAGCAGTTCTTC

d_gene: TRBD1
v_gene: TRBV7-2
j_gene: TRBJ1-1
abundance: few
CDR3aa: CASSSTGGTTEAFF
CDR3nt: TGTGCCAGCAGCTCTACAGGGGGTACCACTGAAGCTTTCTTT

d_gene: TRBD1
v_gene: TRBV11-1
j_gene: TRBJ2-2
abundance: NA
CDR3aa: CASSYNDRVTGELFF
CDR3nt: TGTGCCAGCAGCTACAACGACAGGGTCACCGGGGAGCTGTTTTTT

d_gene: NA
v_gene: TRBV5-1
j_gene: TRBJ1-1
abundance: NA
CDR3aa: CASSLGGRSNTEAFF
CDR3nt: TGCGCCAGCAGCTTGGGGGGCAGATCGAACACTGAAGCTTTCTTT

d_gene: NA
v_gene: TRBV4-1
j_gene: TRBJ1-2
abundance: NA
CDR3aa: CASSQDIRGTYGYTF
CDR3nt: TGCGCCAGCAGCCAAGATATCCGGGGGACCTATGGCTACACCTTC

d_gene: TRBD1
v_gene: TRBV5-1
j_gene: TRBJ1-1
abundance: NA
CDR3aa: CASSVGQGETEAFF
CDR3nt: TGCGCCAGCAGCGTTGGACAGGGGGAAACTGAAGCTTTCTTT

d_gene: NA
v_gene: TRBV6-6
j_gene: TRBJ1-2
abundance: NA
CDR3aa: CASTPRDRFWYGYTF
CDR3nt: TGTGCCAGCACCCCGCGAGACAGATTTTGGTATGGCTACACCTTC

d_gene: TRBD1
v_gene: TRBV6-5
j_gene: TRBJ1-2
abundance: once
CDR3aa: CASCPGQYIYGYTF
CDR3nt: TGTGCCAGCTGCCCGGGACAGTATATTTATGGCTACACCTTC

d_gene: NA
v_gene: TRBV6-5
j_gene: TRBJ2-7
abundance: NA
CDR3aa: CASSPTAYEQYF
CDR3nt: TGTGCCAGCAGTCCCACAGCCTACGAGCAGTACTTC

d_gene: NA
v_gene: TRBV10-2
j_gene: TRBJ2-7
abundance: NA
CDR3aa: CASSESTWGGYF
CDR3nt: TGCGCCAGCAGTGAGTCGACCTGGGGGGGCTACTTC

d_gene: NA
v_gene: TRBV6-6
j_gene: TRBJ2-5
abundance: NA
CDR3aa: CASSYIPSTQETQYF
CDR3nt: TGTGCCAGCAGTTATATCCCCTCTACCCAAGAGACCCAGTACTTC

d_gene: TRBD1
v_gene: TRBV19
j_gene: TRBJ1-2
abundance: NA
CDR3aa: CASNNGQGAHRSYGYTF
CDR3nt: TGTGCCAGTAACAACGGACAGGGGGCCCATAGGAGCTATGGCTACACCTTC